The clone carrying this T cell receptor beta chain came up a few times. Antigen specificity is unknown. Trimming shortened V by 3 bases and J by 0 bases, and 12 bases separated the two germline ends. Germline V lookup: CDR1 SGHTA, CDR2 FQGNSA. There are 16 residues in the CDR3. Expressed TCRB transcripts were sequenced because the isolated RNA had all been reverse transcribed beforehand. Repertoires were generated with immunoSEQ multiplex PCR, while TCRdb's copy carries only in-frame clones and drops some. The sample has 680,000 or so clones, around 15% seen once. These data come from a study of beta chain features in type 1 diabetes. General study results and limits: Type 1 diabetes patients showed a moderate but significant shortening of TCRB CDR3s in all four CD4+ subsets.

The receptor was derived from a man younger than 35 in good health. The chain couples TRBV7-2 to TRBJ1-3; D gene uncertain. The specimen sequenced was naive CD4+ T cells from blood. This CDR3 is CASSFNDPGSGNTIYF. The CDR3 coding sequence is TGTGCCAGCAGCTTCAACGACCCCGGCTCTGGAAACACCATATATTTT.